This entry is about one T cell receptor beta chain. What antigen it recognizes has not been identified. Per-base qualities were not stored, and no clone one base away is much larger. These data are taken from a study of CDR3 diversity in severe acne (dated by TCRdb to between 2018 and 2020). The library was made by PCR. This sample was sequenced with an Illumina HiSeq 2000. The public reads were reprocessed in TCRdb via fastp at Q25 and MiXCR, keeping in-frame beta chains. Merged by CDR3 protein, the rows form single entries marked with the most common genes and DNA. This sample holds tens of thousands of distinct CDR3 sequences; 50% to 65% were observed only once. The ten largest clones take up around an eighth of the sample. The CDR3 has 15 amino acids, counting the end cysteine and phenylalanine. The CDR3 DNA has 45 bases and is translated from base 1. CDR1 and CDR2 are read off the germline V gene (reference sequence) as DFQATT and SNEGSKA. V gives up 6 bases and J gives up 3 bases, and the segment between their germline ends measures 18 bases.

The TCR originated in a male donor in good health, without acne. The sample was blood. The V and J genes are TRBV20-1 and TRBJ1-3, with the D gene call left open. Read as DNA, the sequence is TGCAGTGCCCTCCTAGGGCAGTCTGTTGGAAACACCATATATTTT. Protein translation: CSALLGQSVGNTIYF.